The 8 T cell receptor beta chains in this list originate from one sample, sequenced in a study of OX40 agonist ivuxolimab in advanced cancers. Clones were read by immunoSEQ multiplex PCR, and TCRdb kept only the in-frame ones, dropping some. The sample has some 81,000 clones; 65% to 90% are singletons. The input for sequencing was CD4+ or CD8+ T cells sorted from blood, taken in a trial of the OX40 agonist ivuxolimab. These receptors were collected from an adult with an advanced solid tumor such as melanoma, head and neck, liver or kidney cancer.

The sample holds a few counts of this clone. The rearrangement uses TRBV5-6 and TRBJ2-3; 7 bases line up with TRBD2. This CDR3 has 15 residues. Losses at the gene ends were 6 bases for V and 5 bases for J; bases not matched to a gene: 12. Germline CDR1 is SGHDT and CDR2 is YYEEEE. The chain's CDR3 is CASTVTGLRGDTQYF. CDR3 nucleotides: TGTGCCAGCACCGTCACGGGACTACGAGGAGATACGCAGTATTTT.

The DNA of the CDR3 is TGCGCCAGCAGTCGTCCTAGCGGGGCAAGCTCCTACAATGAGCAGTTCTTC. Translating gives CASSRPSGASSYNEQFF. The chain is built from TRBV10-2 and TRBJ2-1; 9 nucleotides agree with TRBD2. Germline CDR1 WSHSY, CDR2 SAAADI. The junction had 8 bases not matched to a gene; V was cut back by 5 bases and J by 0 bases. This CDR3 region has 17 residues.

The rearrangement uses TRBV7-9 and TRBJ1-1; a possible D gene is TRBD1 (5 bases). The CDR3 is 13 residues long. CDR1 is SEHNR, CDR2 FQNEAQ, per germline (reference sequence). Trimming removed 2 bases at V and 5 bases at J, with 9 bases between. The chain's CDR3 is CASSLMGETEAFF. DNA of the CDR3: TGTGCCAGCAGCTTAATGGGGGAAACTGAAGCTTTCTTT.

The chain has TRBV29-1 and TRBJ2-2, with 10 bases lining up with TRBD2. The junction had 3 bases not matched to a gene; V was cut back by 4 bases and J by 1 base. The CDR3 contains 15 residues. The germline CDR1 and CDR2 sequences are SQVTM and ANQGSEA. CDR3: CSVGGLAVNTGELFF. The CDR3 DNA is TGCAGCGTTGGAGGACTAGCGGTGAACACCGGGGAGCTGTTTTTT.

This clone was recorded a few times. V and J are TRBV18 and TRBJ1-2, with D possibly matching TRBD1 (5 bases). Germline V gives CDR1 KGHSH, CDR2 LQKENI. The CDR3 consists of 16 residues. Trimming took 4 bases from V and 9 from J, leaving 24 bases between them. CDR3 sequence: CASSRAGHLGLVSYTF. CDR3 sequence (DNA): TGTGCCAGCTCACGGGCAGGACATTTAGGGCTAGTGAGCTACACCTTC. The variable domain in full, completed from reference TRBV18 and TRBJ1-2, reads NAGVMQNPRHLVRRRGQEARLRCSPMKGHSHVYWYRQLPEEGLKFMVYLQKENIIDESGMPKERFSAEFPKEGPSILRIQQVVRGDSAAYFCASSRAGHLGLVSYTFGSGTRLTVV.

The chain is built from TRBV30 and TRBJ1-1; D not certain. The CDR3 is made up of 11 amino acids. CDR1 is GTSNPN, CDR2 SVGIG, per germline (reference sequence). In DNA, the CDR3 is TGTGCGTATAGCTGGGAGTCTGAAGCTTTCTTT. It yields the protein CAYSWESEAFF.

The chain uses TRBV28 and TRBJ2-2; D tentatively fits TRBD1 or TRBD2 (6 bases each). Germline V CDR1 and CDR2: MDHEN, SYDVKM. The CDR3 is made up of 15 amino acids. V lost 8 bases and J lost 5, with 18 bases in between. DNA of the CDR3: TGTGCCAGCGGCCCTCCAGGGGAGGCGACCGGGGAGCTGTTTTTT. It encodes CASGPPGEATGELFF.

The chain combines TRBV19 with TRBJ1-5; the D gene is possibly TRBD1 (5 bases). This CDR3 contains 12 residues. V lost 8 bases to trimming and J lost 7 bases, with 12 bases between them. In germline, CDR1 is LNHDA, CDR2 SQIVND (reference sequence). DNA for the CDR3: TGTGCCAGTGGCAGGGAGTACCAGCCCCAGCATTTT. It codes for CASGREYQPQHF. Based on the CDR3 plus reference TRBV19 and TRBJ1-5, the full variable domain is DGGITQSPKYLFRKEGQNVTLSCEQNLNHDAMYWYRQDPGQGLRLIYYSQIVNDFQKGDIAEGYSVSREKKESFPLTVTSAQKNPTAFYLCASGREYQPQHFGDGTRLSIL.